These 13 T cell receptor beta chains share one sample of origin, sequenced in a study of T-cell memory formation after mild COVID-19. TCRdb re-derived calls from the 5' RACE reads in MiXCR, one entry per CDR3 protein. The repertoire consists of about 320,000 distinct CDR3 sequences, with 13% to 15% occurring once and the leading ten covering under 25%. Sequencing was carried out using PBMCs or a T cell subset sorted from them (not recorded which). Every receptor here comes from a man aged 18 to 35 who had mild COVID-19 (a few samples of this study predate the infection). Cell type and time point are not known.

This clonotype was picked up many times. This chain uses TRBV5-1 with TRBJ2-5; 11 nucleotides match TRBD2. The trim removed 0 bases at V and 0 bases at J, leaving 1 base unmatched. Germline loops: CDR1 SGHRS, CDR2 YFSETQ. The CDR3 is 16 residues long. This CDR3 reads CASSLASGGYQETQYF. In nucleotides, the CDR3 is TGCGCCAGCAGCTTGGCTAGCGGGGGGTACCAAGAGACCCAGTACTTC. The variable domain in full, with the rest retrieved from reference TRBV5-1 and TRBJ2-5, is KAGVTQTPRYLIKTRGQQVTLSCSPISGHRSVSWYQQTPGQGLQFLFEYFSETQRNKGNFPGRFSGRQFSNSRSEMNVSTLELGDSALYLCASSLASGGYQETQYFGPGTRLLVL.

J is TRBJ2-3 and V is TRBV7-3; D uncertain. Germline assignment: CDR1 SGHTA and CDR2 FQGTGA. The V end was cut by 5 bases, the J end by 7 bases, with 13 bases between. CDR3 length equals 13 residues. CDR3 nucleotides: TGTGCCAGCAGCGACCTACCTAGAAATACGCAGTATTTT. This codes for CASSDLPRNTQYF.

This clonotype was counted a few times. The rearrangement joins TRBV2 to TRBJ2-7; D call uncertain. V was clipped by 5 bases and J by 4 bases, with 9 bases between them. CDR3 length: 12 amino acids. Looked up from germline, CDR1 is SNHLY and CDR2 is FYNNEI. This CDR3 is CASSYFKYEQYF. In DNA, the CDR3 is TGTGCCAGCAGTTACTTCAAATACGAGCAGTACTTC. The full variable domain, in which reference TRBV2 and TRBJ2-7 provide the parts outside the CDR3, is EPEVTQTPSHQVTQMGQEVILRCVPISNHLYFYWYRQILGQKVEFLVSFYNNEISEKSEIFDDQFSVERPDGSNFTLKIRSTKLEDSAMYFCASSYFKYEQYFGPGTRLTVT.

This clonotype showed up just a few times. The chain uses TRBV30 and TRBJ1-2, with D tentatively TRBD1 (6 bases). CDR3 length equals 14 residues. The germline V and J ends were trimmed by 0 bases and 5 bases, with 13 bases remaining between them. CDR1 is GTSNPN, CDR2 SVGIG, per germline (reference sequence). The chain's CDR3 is CAWSVPGQLYGYTF. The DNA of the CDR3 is TGTGCCTGGAGTGTACCTGGACAGCTATATGGCTACACCTTC.

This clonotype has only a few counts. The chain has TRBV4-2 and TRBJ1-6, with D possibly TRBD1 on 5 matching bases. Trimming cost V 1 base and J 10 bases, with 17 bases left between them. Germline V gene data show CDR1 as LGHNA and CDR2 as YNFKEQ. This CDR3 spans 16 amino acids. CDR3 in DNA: TGTGCCAGCAGCCAAGCGGGGGGAGTGAAGGACTCACCCCTCCACTTT. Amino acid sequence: CASSQAGGVKDSPLHF.

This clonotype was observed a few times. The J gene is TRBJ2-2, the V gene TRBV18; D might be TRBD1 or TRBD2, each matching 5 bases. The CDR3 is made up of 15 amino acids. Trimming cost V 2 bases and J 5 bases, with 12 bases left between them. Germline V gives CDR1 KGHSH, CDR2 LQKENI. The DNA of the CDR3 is TGTGCCAGCTCACCATCTAGAGGGGAGACCGGGGAGCTGTTTTTT. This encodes CASSPSRGETGELFF. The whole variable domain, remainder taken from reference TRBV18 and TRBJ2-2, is NAGVMQNPRHLVRRRGQEARLRCSPMKGHSHVYWYRQLPEEGLKFMVYLQKENIIDESGMPKERFSAEFPKEGPSILRIQQVVRGDSAAYFCASSPSRGETGELFFGEGSRLTVL.

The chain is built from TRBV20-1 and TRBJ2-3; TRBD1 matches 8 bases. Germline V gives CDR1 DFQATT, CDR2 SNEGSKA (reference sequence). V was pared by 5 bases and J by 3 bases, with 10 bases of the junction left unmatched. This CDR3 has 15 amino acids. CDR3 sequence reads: CSAWDRFMVTDTQYF. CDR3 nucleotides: TGCAGTGCTTGGGACAGGTTCATGGTAACAGATACGCAGTATTTT.

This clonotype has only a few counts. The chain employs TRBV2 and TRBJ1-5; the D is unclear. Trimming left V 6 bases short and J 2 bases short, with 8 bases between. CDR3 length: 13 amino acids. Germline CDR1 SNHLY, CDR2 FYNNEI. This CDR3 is CASRVEGNQPQHF. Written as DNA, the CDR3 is TGTGCCAGCAGGGTAGAGGGCAATCAGCCCCAGCATTTT. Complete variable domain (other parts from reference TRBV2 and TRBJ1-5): EPEVTQTPSHQVTQMGQEVILRCVPISNHLYFYWYRQILGQKVEFLVSFYNNEISEKSEIFDDQFSVERPDGSNFTLKIRSTKLEDSAMYFCASRVEGNQPQHFGDGTRLSIL.

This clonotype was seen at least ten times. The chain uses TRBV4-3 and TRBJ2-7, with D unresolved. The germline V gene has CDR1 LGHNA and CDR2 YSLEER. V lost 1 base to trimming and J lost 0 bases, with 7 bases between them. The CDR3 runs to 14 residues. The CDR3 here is CASSQGASSYEQYV. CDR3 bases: TGCGCCAGCAGCCAAGGGGCCAGCTCCTACGAGCAGTACGTC.

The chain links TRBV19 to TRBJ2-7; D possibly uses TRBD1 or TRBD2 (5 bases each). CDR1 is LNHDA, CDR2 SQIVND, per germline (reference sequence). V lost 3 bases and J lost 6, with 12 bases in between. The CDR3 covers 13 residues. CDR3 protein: CASSISGTGEQYF. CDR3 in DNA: TGTGCCAGTAGTATTTCGGGGACCGGCGAGCAGTACTTC.

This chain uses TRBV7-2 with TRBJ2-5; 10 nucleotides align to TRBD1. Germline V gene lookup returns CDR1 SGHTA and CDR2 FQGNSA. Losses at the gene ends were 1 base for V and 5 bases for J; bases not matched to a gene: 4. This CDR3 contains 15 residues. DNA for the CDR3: TGTGCCAGCAGCTTAGGACAGGGGGCGAAGGAGACCCAGTACTTC. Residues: CASSLGQGAKETQYF.

CDR3 in amino acids: CASSLTTGFGANVLTF. The CDR3 bases are TGCGCCAGCAGCTTGACCACAGGGTTCGGGGCCAACGTCCTGACTTTC. The rearrangement links TRBV5-1 to TRBJ2-6; maybe TRBD1 (6 bases). V dropped 1 base and J dropped 4 bases, with 12 bases sitting between them. This CDR3 comprises 16 residues. Germline CDR1 reads SGHRS; CDR2 reads YFSETQ.

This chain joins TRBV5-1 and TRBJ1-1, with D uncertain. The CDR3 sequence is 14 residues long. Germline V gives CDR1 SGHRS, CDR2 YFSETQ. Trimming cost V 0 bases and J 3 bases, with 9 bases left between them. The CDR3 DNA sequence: TGCGCCAGCAGCTTGGCCCGTATAGACACTGAAGCTTTCTTT. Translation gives CASSLARIDTEAFF. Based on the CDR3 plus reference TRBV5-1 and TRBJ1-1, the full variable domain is KAGVTQTPRYLIKTRGQQVTLSCSPISGHRSVSWYQQTPGQGLQFLFEYFSETQRNKGNFPGRFSGRQFSNSRSEMNVSTLELGDSALYLCASSLARIDTEAFFGQGTRLTVV.